Listed below are T cell receptor beta chains from one sample, sequenced in a study of blood T cell repertoires in COVID-19. Using immunoSEQ multiplex PCR, the repertoire was profiled, and TCRdb retains in-frame clones only, with some absent. Among 150,000 or so clones listed, 79% were seen once. The sequencing sample was made of peripheral blood. The receptor set was obtained from a woman aged 55 to 70 with COVID-19, enrolled during active disease. Each CDR3 is given with its conserved first and last residue. The D gene is left open where the match is weak. Size is omitted from some rows. Given values are once, few, many or a class for expanded clones.

d_gene | j_gene | abundance | v_gene | CDR3nt | CDR3aa
- | TRBJ2-1 | - | TRBV7-9 | TGTGCCAGCAGCTTGAAGGAGGCAGGGGAGTTCGTGTTCTTC | CASSLKEAGEFVFF
- | TRBJ1-4 | - | TRBV5-4 | TGTGCCAGCAGCATTGACCCTGGAGCTGAAAAACTGTTTTTT | CASSIDPGAEKLFF
- | TRBJ1-1 | - | TRBV5-8 | TGTGCCAGCAGGTTAAACCTTGAGTGGACTGAAGCTTTCTTT | CASRLNLEWTEAFF
- | TRBJ1-1 | - | TRBV14 | TGTGCCAGCAGCCAACGAGGACCCCAGGGGAACACTGAAGCTTTCTTT | CASSQRGPQGNTEAFF
TRBD1 | TRBJ2-5 | - | TRBV4-3 | TGCGCCAGCAGCCAAGACATAGGGACAGGGGGCGAGACCCAGTACTTC | CASSQDIGTGGETQYF
TRBD2 | TRBJ2-5 | - | TRBV5-1 | TGCGCCAGCAGGAGGACTAGCGCTAAGGAGACCCAGTACTTC | CASRRTSAKETQYF
- | TRBJ1-1 | once | TRBV7-9 | TGTGCCAGCAGCTTAGTCCCGACAAAGAACACTGAAGCTTTCTTT | CASSLVPTKNTEAFF
- | TRBJ2-7 | - | TRBV11-2 | TGTGCCAGCAGCCAAGAGAAGTTGAACGAGCAGTACTTC | CASSQEKLNEQYF
TRBD1 | TRBJ1-6 | - | TRBV2 | TGTGCCAGCAGGGGGGACAGGAATTTTTCACCCCTCCACTTT | CASRGDRNFSPLHF
- | TRBJ1-1 | - | TRBV19 | TGTGCCAGTAGTAGGCCCCCAGACACTGAAGCTTTCTTT | CASSRPPDTEAFF
TRBD2 | TRBJ2-2 | - | TRBV27 | TGTGCCAGCAGTTCACTAGCGGGAGGGTTCACCGGGGAGCTGTTTTTT | CASSSLAGGFTGELFF
TRBD1 | TRBJ1-4 | - | TRBV29-1 | TGCAGCGTCGAGAGGGGGCCTAATGAAAAACTGTTTTTT | CSVERGPNEKLFF
- | TRBJ2-4 | - | TRBV27 | TGTGCCAGCAGTTATACCGGAGGAAGAGCCAAAAACATTCAGTACTTC | CASSYTGGRAKNIQYF
TRBD1 | TRBJ1-1 | - | TRBV7-2 | TGTGCCAGCAGCGTACCCGGGACAGGGGGCACTGAAGCTTTCTTT | CASSVPGTGGTEAFF
TRBD1 | TRBJ1-2 | - | TRBV4-3 | TGCGCCAGCGCCCGGGACAGGGGAATAGGATTAATTGGCTACACCTTC | CASARDRGIGLIGYTF
TRBD1 | TRBJ1-1 | - | TRBV7-3 | TGTGCCAGCAGCGGGACAGGGATAAGTGTAGCTTTCTTT | CASSGTGISVAFF
- | TRBJ2-7 | few | TRBV29-1 | TGCAGCGTTACGAGACTGGGGGCGGAGGAGCAGTACTTC | CSVTRLGAEEQYF
TRBD1 | TRBJ2-5 | - | TRBV19 | TGTGCCAGCAATACTCCGGGACAGGGGGCAGAGACCCAGTACTTC | CASNTPGQGAETQYF
- | TRBJ2-2 | - | TRBV4-2 | TGTGCCAGCAGCCAAGATCTCAGGGGTACCGGGGAGCTGTTTTTT | CASSQDLRGTGELFF
- | TRBJ2-2 | - | TRBV6-2/TRBV6-3 | TGTGCCAGCAGTTACTCGATATATCGAGACAGGAGCACCGGGGAGCTGTTTTTT | CASSYSIYRDRSTGELFF
TRBD2 | TRBJ2-1 | - | TRBV7-3 | TGTGCCAGCAGCTCCGTTAGCGGGAGTAATGAGCAGTTCTTC | CASSSVSGSNEQFF
- | TRBJ2-3 | - | TRBV14 | TGTGCCAGCAGCCAAGGACTACCTAGCACAGATACGCAGTATTTT | CASSQGLPSTDTQYF
- | TRBJ2-2 | - | TRBV6-6 | TGTGCCAGCAGCCCGAGGAACCCCGGGGAGCTGTTTTTT | CASSPRNPGELFF
TRBD1 | TRBJ2-3 | once | TRBV13 | TGTGCCAGCAGCCCTGGGACAGGGGGTTCTAGCACAGATACGCAGTATTTT | CASSPGTGGSSTDTQYF
- | TRBJ1-1 | - | TRBV7-8 | TGTGCCAGCAGCATATCCGGGACACAGAACACTGAAGCTTTCTTT | CASSISGTQNTEAFF
- | TRBJ2-5 | - | TRBV24-1 | TGTGCCACCAGTGCAAGAGGCCGCGGAGAGACCCAGTACTTC | CATSARGRGETQYF
- | TRBJ2-5 | - | TRBV7-9 | TGTGCCAGCAGCTTAGAGACAGTTGAGACCCAGTACTTC | CASSLETVETQYF
TRBD2 | TRBJ2-2 | - | TRBV13 | TGTGCCAGCAGCACGGGGACTAGCCAGGGGGAGCTGTTTTTT | CASSTGTSQGELFF
TRBD1 | TRBJ1-1 | - | TRBV6-6 | TGTGCCAGCAGTTACCGACAGGGAATGTATACTGAAGCTTTCTTT | CASSYRQGMYTEAFF
- | TRBJ1-1 | - | TRBV7-3 | TGTGCCAGCAGCTTGAATACGGGTGGAAGCACTGAAGCTTTCTTT | CASSLNTGGSTEAFF
TRBD2 | TRBJ2-3 | - | TRBV7-2 | TGTGCCAGCACTAACTTCAACAGCGGGAGGAGAGATACGCAGTATTTT | CASTNFNSGRRDTQYF
TRBD1 | TRBJ1-1 | many | TRBV19 | TGTGCCAGTAGTATAGGAAGCGGGACAGGGCGGTTGAACACTGAAGCTTTCTTT | CASSIGSGTGRLNTEAFF
TRBD1 | TRBJ1-1 | - | TRBV7-8 | TGTGCCAGCAGCCGGTTCGGGACAGGGCTAGACACTGAAGCTTTCTTT | CASSRFGTGLDTEAFF
- | TRBJ1-3 | few | TRBV28 | TGTGCCAGCAGTGATCTGAGTAGCGGAAGGAACACCATATATTTT | CASSDLSSGRNTIYF
TRBD2 | TRBJ2-1 | - | TRBV5-1 | TGCGCCAGCAGCCCCCGGAGCGGGCTAGCGGGAAACAATGAGCAGTTCTTC | CASSPRSGLAGNNEQFF
TRBD1 | TRBJ2-1 | - | TRBV10-1 | TGCGCCAGCAGTGATTCTTCCAGGGGGCTTCAGGATGAGCAGTTCTTC | CASSDSSRGLQDEQFF
- | TRBJ2-1 | - | TRBV7-3 | TGTGCCAGCAGCTTCACGGGCGGGGGCAACAATGAGCAGTTCTTC | CASSFTGGGNNEQFF
- | TRBJ1-1 | many | TRBV7-2 | TGTGCCAGCAGCTTTGGAGGGCGGACTGAAGCTTTCTTT | CASSFGGRTEAFF
- | TRBJ2-7 | - | TRBV4-3 | TGCGCCAGCAGCCAAGATCTAACTACCTACGAGCAGTACTTC | CASSQDLTTYEQYF
- | TRBJ1-2 | - | TRBV18 | TGTGCCAGCTCACCATCCTCAGAACCTAACTATGGCTACACCTTC | CASSPSSEPNYGYTF
TRBD1 | TRBJ1-2 | - | TRBV6-5 | TGTGCCAGCAGCCCCGGCGGACAGGGGGCGTCTGGCTACACCTTC | CASSPGGQGASGYTF